This is a list of T cell receptor beta chains from one sample in a study of identical twins. Each CDR3 protein is one row after TCRdb ran MiXCR on the 5' RACE reads. The sample comprises some 500,000 distinct CDR3 sequences, 7.5% to 10% of which are singletons, and 2.5% to 3.5% rests with the top ten. The same data also contributed to another study, on yellow fever vaccine responses in identical twins.

The sequencing input was PBMCs. All receptors come from a woman under 30 in good health. The CDR3 runs from the conserved cysteine through the conserved F or W. A D gene is named only where the DNA matches it firmly. Not every row has a clone size; where given, it reads once, few, many or a size class.

CDR3aa,CDR3nt,d_gene,abundance,v_gene,j_gene
CASSLRGRTGVTEAFF,TGTGCCAGCAGTTTAAGAGGGAGGACAGGCGTCACTGAAGCTTTCTTT,TRBD1,-,TRBV27,TRBJ1-1
CASSHQEGGDTDTQYF,TGTGCCAGCAGCCACCAAGAGGGAGGGGACACAGATACGCAGTATTTT,TRBD2,many,TRBV4-2,TRBJ2-3
CASRQQLTDTQYF,TGTGCCAGCAGACAGCAACTCACAGATACGCAGTATTTT,-,few,TRBV2,TRBJ2-3
CASSLKNTDTQYF,TGTGCCAGCAGCTTGAAGAACACAGATACGCAGTATTTT,-,many,TRBV7-6,TRBJ2-3
CSAPSPTGEYNEQFF,TGCAGTGCTCCCTCCCCCACGGGAGAGTACAATGAGCAGTTCTTC,-,few,TRBV20-1,TRBJ2-1
CASSGRDAANYGYTF,TGTGCCAGCAGTGGGAGGGACGCCGCTAACTATGGCTACACCTTC,-,many,TRBV6-1,TRBJ1-2
CASSLYVGQYNEQFF,TGTGCCAGCAGCTTGTACGTCGGACAGTACAATGAGCAGTTCTTC,-,-,TRBV5-6,TRBJ2-1
CASSPRTELGGYTF,TGCGCCAGCAGCCCTCGGACAGAGCTGGGGGGCTACACCTTC,-,few,TRBV4-3,TRBJ1-2
CSALGSRTVRAKNIQYF,TGCAGTGCGCTAGGCTCGAGGACCGTCCGCGCCAAAAACATTCAGTACTTC,-,many,TRBV20-1,TRBJ2-4
CASKSGAVFF,TGTGCCAGCAAAAGTGGTGCGGTTTTCTTC,-,many,TRBV25-1,TRBJ2-1
CASSYSLYSDNEQFF,TGTGCCAGCAGTTACTCGTTGTACTCTGACAATGAGCAGTTCTTC,-,many,TRBV6-2/TRBV6-3,TRBJ2-1
CASSITGEALNTEAFF,TGTGCCAGCAGCATCACAGGGGAGGCGCTGAACACTGAAGCTTTCTTT,TRBD1,few,TRBV7-9,TRBJ1-1
CASMVGPKGKAYNEQFF,TGCGCCAGCATGGTAGGCCCCAAGGGGAAGGCCTACAATGAGCAGTTCTTC,-,many,TRBV5-1,TRBJ2-1
CASKVDRGRLRTEAFF,TGTGCCAGCAAGGTTGACAGGGGGAGGTTGAGGACTGAAGCTTTCTTT,TRBD1,few,TRBV28,TRBJ1-1
CASSLAGTASYEQYF,TGTGCCAGCAGCCTAGCGGGGACCGCCTCCTACGAGCAGTACTTC,TRBD2,many,TRBV5-1,TRBJ2-7
CSARAAGETQYF,TGCAGTGCTAGGGCCGCTGGAGAGACCCAGTACTTC,-,-,TRBV20-1,TRBJ2-5
CASSLRGLTSNQPQHF,TGTGCCAGCAGTCTAAGGGGCCTTACTAGCAATCAGCCCCAGCATTTT,-,many,TRBV12-3/TRBV12-4,TRBJ1-5
CASTRGGAAKNIQYF,TGTGCCAGCACTAGGGGGGGCGCCGCCAAAAACATTCAGTACTTC,-,many,TRBV12-3/TRBV12-4,TRBJ2-4
CSAAGTPGGANVLTF,TGCAGTGCTGCCGGGACCCCGGGCGGGGCCAACGTCCTGACTTTC,-,-,TRBV20-1,TRBJ2-6
CSVEGQGYEQFF,TGCAGCGTCGAAGGACAGGGCTATGAGCAGTTCTTC,TRBD1,-,TRBV29-1,TRBJ2-1
CASRTGKQGARETQYF,TGTGCCAGCAGGACCGGGAAACAGGGGGCGCGGGAGACCCAGTACTTC,TRBD1,-,TRBV7-9,TRBJ2-5
CASTLGDRGLPGELFF,TGTGCCAGCACCCTTGGGGACAGGGGGCTACCCGGGGAGCTGTTTTTT,TRBD1,many,TRBV12-3/TRBV12-4,TRBJ2-2
CASSSRSYNEQFF,TGTGCCAGCAGTTCGCGGTCCTACAATGAGCAGTTCTTC,-,many,TRBV28,TRBJ2-1
CASSLAISDTQYF,TGCGCCAGCAGCTTGGCCATTTCAGATACGCAGTATTTT,-,many,TRBV5-1,TRBJ2-3
CSATSQPNEQFF,TGCAGTGCTACCTCTCAGCCCAATGAGCAGTTCTTC,-,few,TRBV20-1,TRBJ2-1
CASSESAGAGELFF,TGCGCCAGCAGTGAGTCTGCAGGGGCCGGGGAGCTGTTTTTT,-,few,TRBV10-1,TRBJ2-2
CSASPAVAGGQETQYF,TGCAGTGCTAGTCCCGCCGTAGCGGGGGGCCAAGAGACCCAGTACTTC,TRBD2,-,TRBV20-1,TRBJ2-5
CASRMGVLTEAFF,TGTGCCAGCAGGATGGGGGTTTTGACTGAAGCTTTCTTT,-,many,TRBV12-3/TRBV12-4,TRBJ1-1
CASSLLTGEQFF,TGTGCGAGCAGCTTGTTGACAGGGGAGCAGTTCTTC,TRBD1,-,TRBV7-8,TRBJ2-1
CASSYHRSTDTQYF,TGTGCCAGCAGTTACCACCGGTCCACAGATACGCAGTATTTT,-,-,TRBV6-2/TRBV6-3,TRBJ2-3